The next 17 T cell receptor beta chains were all read from a single sample in a study of OX40 agonist ivuxolimab in advanced cancers. Repertoires were generated with immunoSEQ multiplex PCR, while TCRdb's copy carries only in-frame clones and drops some. Seen here are some 75,000 clones, around 87% observed once, and the top ten hold 2.5% to 3%. This sample comprised CD4+ or CD8+ T cells sorted from blood, obtained in a trial of the OX40 agonist ivuxolimab. These receptors were obtained from an adult with an advanced solid tumor such as melanoma, head and neck, liver or kidney cancer.

This chain joins TRBV7-7 and TRBJ2-3, with D perhaps matching TRBD1 or TRBD2 (5 bases each). In germline, CDR1 is SSHAT, CDR2 FNYEAQ (reference sequence). This CDR3 has 13 residues. V was clipped by 5 bases and J by 8 bases, with 14 bases between them. The CDR3 spells CASSPGTTGTQYF. Here the CDR3 DNA reads TGTGCCAGCAGCCCAGGGACCACCGGTACGCAGTATTTT.

This chain connects TRBV28 to TRBJ1-2, with D hard to call. The germline CDR1 and CDR2 sequences are MDHEN and SYDVKM. The germline V and J ends were trimmed by 2 bases and 3 bases, with 7 bases remaining between them. There are 13 residues in the CDR3. The CDR3 region has the DNA TGTGCCAGCAGTTTAGGGGTAGACTATGGCTACACCTTC. It translates to CASSLGVDYGYTF.

CDR3 in DNA: TGCAGCGTTGAAGGCGGGGGAAAAACCGGGGAGCTGTTTTTT. This codes for CSVEGGGKTGELFF. This sequence joins TRBV29-1 and TRBJ2-2, with TRBD2 identical over 7 bases. Germline CDR1 and CDR2: SQVTM and ANQGSEA. V shed 1 base and J 5 bases; nucleotides not matched to a gene: 4. The CDR3 is 14 residues long.

The chain couples TRBV4-2 to TRBJ2-2, with TRBD1 identical over 12 bases. With 0 bases clipped from V and 6 bases from J, the junction kept 5 bases outside the gene matches. Germline V gene sequence: CDR1 LGHNA, CDR2 YNFKEQ. The CDR3 runs 17 residues. For the CDR3, the DNA is TGTGCCAGCAGCCAAGATGGGACAGGGGGCAGGGCCGGGGAGCTGTTTTTT. Protein product: CASSQDGTGGRAGELFF.

The genes are TRBV10-3 and TRBJ2-3; 8 bases are a match to TRBD1. Germline V CDR1 and CDR2: ENHRY, SYGVKD. J was trimmed by 1 base and V by 6 bases; bases with no gene match: 3. There are 14 residues in the CDR3. CDR3 sequence reads: CAIRPDRGTDTQYF. CDR3 coding DNA: TGTGCCATCAGGCCGGACAGGGGCACAGATACGCAGTATTTT.

This clone appeared a few times. The chain employs TRBV5-5 and TRBJ2-7, with D perhaps matching TRBD2 (6 bases). The CDR3 is 16 amino acids. Germline-derived CDR1 and CDR2 are SGHKS and YYEKEE (reference sequence). Deletions cut 0 bases from V and 6 bases from J, with 19 bases between. Here the CDR3 reads CASSLAGDPPIPEQYV. The CDR3 bases are TGTGCCAGCAGCTTGGCGGGGGACCCGCCAATCCCCGAGCAGTACGTC.

The gene calls are TRBV27 and TRBJ1-6; 7 nucleotides agree with TRBD1. V dropped 5 bases and J dropped 4; count of bases not matched to a gene: 14. Germline V gene sequence: CDR1 MNHEY, CDR2 SMNVEV (reference sequence). This CDR3 has 18 amino acids. The chain's CDR3 is CASSPTRPRQGYNSPLHF. CDR3 coding DNA: TGTGCCAGCAGTCCCACCCGCCCCCGACAGGGTTATAATTCACCCCTCCACTTT.

This chain links TRBV5-1 with TRBJ1-2, with D possibly being TRBD1 (5 bases). The CDR3 runs 15 residues. The germline V gene encodes CDR1 SGHRS and CDR2 YFSETQ. Trimming removed 0 bases at V and 4 bases at J, with 13 bases between. The CDR3 DNA sequence: TGCGCCAGCAGCTTGGAGGCCAGGGCTATCTATGGCTACACCTTC. As protein: CASSLEARAIYGYTF.

The rearrangement joins TRBV30 to TRBJ1-4, with a weak D call TRBD1 (5 bases). Germline CDR1 GTSNPN, CDR2 SVGIG (reference sequence). The V and J ends lost 1 base and 5 bases respectively, with 14 bases between them. This CDR3 has 15 amino acids. CDR3 DNA: TGTGCCTGGAGTGCGACGGGACTGCGGAATGAAAAACTGTTTTTT. Amino acid sequence: CAWSATGLRNEKLFF.

This chain uses TRBV30 with TRBJ2-7; D is uncertain. V shed 3 bases and J shed 2 bases, with 5 bases lying between them. This CDR3 comprises 11 residues. The germline V gene encodes CDR1 GTSNPN and CDR2 SVGIG (reference sequence). CDR3 region: CAWRAAYEQYF. The CDR3, as DNA: TGTGCCTGGAGGGCGGCCTACGAGCAGTACTTC.

The chain recombines TRBV6-1 with TRBJ2-7; D uncertain. V was pared by 6 bases and J by 0 bases, with 3 bases between. Per the germline V gene, CDR1 is MNHNS and CDR2 is SASEGT. CDR3 size: 11 residues. The CDR3 DNA reads as TGTGCCAGCAGAAGCTCCTACGAGCAGTACGTC. Translation: CASRSSYEQYV.

J is TRBJ1-1 and V is TRBV29-1, with TRBD1 matching 7 bases. From germline, CDR1 is SQVTM and CDR2 ANQGSEA. V dropped 7 bases and J dropped 6; count of bases not matched to a gene: 8. The length of the CDR3 is 12 residues. In DNA form, the CDR3 reads TGCAGCGGTAAACAGGGGATCGCTGAAGCTTTCTTT. It codes for CSGKQGIAEAFF.

The chain links TRBV29-1 to TRBJ1-5; TRBD1 matches at 10 bases. Germline assignment: CDR1 SQVTM and CDR2 ANQGSEA. The V gene end was trimmed by 4 bases and the J gene end by 3 bases; junction bases not matched to a gene: 3. The CDR3 consists of 14 residues. CDR3 DNA: TGCAGCGTTGTTGGGACAGGGGACAATCAGCCCCAGCATTTT. Translation: CSVVGTGDNQPQHF.

This clone was observed a single time. The chain combines TRBV7-9 with TRBJ1-1; no clear D. Per the germline V gene, CDR1 is SEHNR and CDR2 is FQNEAQ (reference sequence). V gave up 5 bases and J gave up 1 base, with 11 bases separating them. The CDR3 length is 14 residues. The chain's CDR3 is CASSPRRENTEAFF. In DNA form, the CDR3 reads TGTGCCAGCAGCCCCCGGAGGGAGAACACTGAAGCTTTCTTT.

The chain has TRBV18 and TRBJ1-1, with 9 bases that match TRBD1. This CDR3 is 18 amino acids long. Trimming at V came to 0 bases and at J to 4 bases, leaving 12 bases not matched to a gene. Germline V CDR1 and CDR2: KGHSH, LQKENI. The CDR3: CASSPPAQGAGGGTEAFF. The CDR3 nucleotides read TGTGCCAGCTCACCACCAGCACAGGGGGCTGGGGGGGGCACTGAAGCTTTCTTT.

V gene TRBV7-9 combines with J gene TRBJ1-1; D not resolved. Trimming stripped 2 bases from V and 4 bases from J, with 5 bases between. This CDR3 comprises 12 residues. CDR1 and CDR2 from the germline V gene are SEHNR and FQNEAQ (reference sequence). The CDR3 sequence is CASSLTGTEAFF. The CDR3 DNA sequence: TGTGCCAGCAGCTTAACTGGCACTGAAGCTTTCTTT.

The table lists this clone with a count of one. This sequence joins TRBV30 and TRBJ2-7, with TRBD1 identical over 7 bases. This CDR3 is built from 14 residues. Germline V gives CDR1 GTSNPN, CDR2 SVGIG (reference sequence). V dropped 2 bases and J dropped 5; count of bases not matched to a gene: 9. CDR3 protein: CAWSTGQAGHEQYF. DNA for the CDR3: TGTGCCTGGAGTACTGGACAGGCAGGCCACGAGCAGTACTTC. Looking up the rest from reference TRBV30 and TRBJ2-7 gives the full variable domain: SQTIHQWPATLVQPVGSPLSLECTVEGTSNPNLYWYRQAAGRGLQLLFYSVGIGQISSEVPQNLSASRPQDRQFILSSKKLLLSDSGFYLCAWSTGQAGHEQYFGPGTRLTVT.